Listed here is a single T cell receptor (beta chain). This PCR relied on a set of 60 Vbeta primers and 13 Jbeta primers. Libraries were prepared by immunoSEQ multiplex PCR; TCRdb keeps only in-frame clonotypes and omits some of them. This table holds 130,000 to 150,000 clones, around three quarters found once. This sample was included in a study of cytomegalovirus exposure and HLA in healthy donors. Looked up from germline, CDR1 is KGHSH and CDR2 is LQKENI. V shed 0 bases and J shed 5 bases, with 16 bases lying between them. CDR3 size: 16 residues. The sequencing sample was made of PBMCs. V usage is TRBV18 and J usage is TRBJ2-5, with TRBD2 as a possible D gene (6 bases). This receptor was taken from a woman in her 40s in good health and CMV-seropositive. The CDR3 here is CASSPPETGGGETQYF. Written as DNA, the CDR3 is TGTGCCAGCTCACCACCGGAAACGGGTGGAGGGGAGACCCAGTACTTC.